These 32 T cell receptor beta chains were sequenced from one sample in a study of regulatory T cells in long-lasting Graves disease. Arm-PCR of CDR3 regions and iRepertoire HTBI primers were used to build TCR beta libraries. TCRdb itself ran the multiplex PCR reads through MiXCR, one entry per CDR3 protein. Of about 460,000 distinct CDR3 sequences listed, 11% to 15% are singletons. Time point of the sample: newly diagnosed GD, antithyroid drugs for less than 3 months. Isolated PBMC RNA provided the starting material for the TCR library. These data were also reused for a study on T cells in Graves' hyperthyroidism and ophthalmopathy.

Sequenced here: peripheral blood mononuclear cells (PBMCs), sampled at new diagnosis, from a patient treated with antithyroid drugs. These receptors were obtained from a woman between 45 and 60 years old with Graves disease.

The J gene is TRBJ1-5, the V gene TRBV6-1; D gene uncertain. The V and J ends lost 6 bases and 2 bases respectively, with 14 bases between them. This CDR3 is built from 15 residues. Germline V gene sequence: CDR1 MNHNS, CDR2 SASEGT. The CDR3 spells CASRRVELGNQPQHF. The CDR3 nucleotides are TGTGCCAGCAGACGGGTGGAATTGGGCAATCAGCCCCAGCATTTT.

With respect to this clonotype: This may stem from a read error, because a much larger clone lies one nucleotide away. The rearrangement links TRBV27 to TRBJ2-2; D is possibly TRBD2 (6 bases). The length of the CDR3 is 13 residues. The germline gives CDR1 MNHEY, CDR2 SMNVEV (reference sequence). The CDR3 sequence: CASSYANTGGLFF. The CDR3 bases are TGTGCCAGCAGTTACGCGAACACCGGGGGGCTGTTTTTT.

This clonotype was counted ten times or more. This chain links TRBV20-1 with TRBJ1-5, with 7 positions matching TRBD1. From germline, CDR1 is DFQATT and CDR2 SNEGSKA (reference sequence). J gave up 7 bases and V 4 bases, and 10 bases lay outside the gene matches. The CDR3 runs to 14 residues. Written as DNA, the CDR3 is TGCAGTGCTAAGGTGGAGCCAGGGGGGCAGCCCCAGCATTTT. This codes for CSAKVEPGGQPQHF.

This clonotype was picked up a small number of times. CDR3 nucleotides: TGTGCCAGTACAATGGGACAGTATAATTCACCCCTCCACTTT. It translates to CASTMGQYNSPLHF. The rearrangement links TRBV19 to TRBJ1-6, with 7 bases matching TRBD1. This CDR3 has 14 residues. Per the germline V gene, CDR1 is LNHDA and CDR2 is SQIVND (reference sequence). Trimming removed 7 bases from V and 4 bases from J; junction bases left unmatched: 4.

There are many counts of this clonotype. The V gene is TRBV5-1, the J gene TRBJ2-7; D is perhaps TRBD2 (6 bases). V was clipped by 2 bases and J by 2 bases, with 14 bases between them. The length of the CDR3 is 15 residues. Germline CDR1 SGHRS, CDR2 YFSETQ. CDR3 residues: CASSFSGLPPYEQYF. Here the CDR3 DNA reads TGCGCCAGCAGCTTCTCGGGACTCCCTCCCTACGAGCAGTACTTC.

The rearrangement joins TRBV19 to TRBJ2-1, with 10 nucleotides matching TRBD2. Germline CDR1 reads LNHDA; CDR2 reads SQIVND (reference sequence). V trimming: 10 bases; J trimming: 4 bases; junction bases outside the gene matches: 7. This CDR3 comprises 14 residues. This CDR3 reads CATFSGRKYNEQFF. The DNA for the CDR3 is TGTGCCACGTTTAGCGGGAGGAAGTACAATGAGCAGTTCTTC.

This clonotype was counted ten times or more. This chain joins TRBV4-1 and TRBJ2-7; possible D gene TRBD2, 6 bases. Trimming took 2 bases from V and 4 from J, leaving 18 bases between them. This CDR3 region has 16 residues. Germline V gene lookup returns CDR1 MGHRA and CDR2 YSYEKL. CDR3 sequence reads: CASSQYFPGTRYEQYF. The CDR3 DNA follows: TGCGCCAGCAGCCAATACTTTCCGGGGACTCGTTACGAGCAGTACTTC.

This clonotype was seen only a few times. This chain connects TRBV11-1 to TRBJ2-5; TRBD1 matches at 12 bases. This CDR3 contains 16 residues. J lost 4 bases, V lost 5 bases, and 8 bases had no gene match. The germline CDR1 and CDR2 sequences are SGHAT and FQDESV (reference sequence). CDR3 coding DNA: TGTGCCAGCAGCCAAACCGGGACAGGGGGCGGAGAGACCCAGTACTTC. This sequence encodes CASSQTGTGGGETQYF.

In this sample, this clonotype turned up many times. The J gene is TRBJ2-7, the V gene TRBV28, with D perhaps given as TRBD1 or TRBD2 (5 bases each). The CDR3 contains 15 residues. V was pared by 5 bases and J by 3 bases, with 17 bases between. The germline gives CDR1 MDHEN, CDR2 SYDVKM. The CDR3 sequence: CASSPRGRLSYEQYF. The CDR3 DNA is TGTGCCAGCAGTCCCCGGGGACGGTTGAGCTACGAGCAGTACTTC.

The V and J genes are TRBV30 and TRBJ1-2; maybe TRBD1 (6 bases). Trimming stripped 5 bases from V and 6 bases from J, with 31 bases between. CDR1 is GTSNPN and CDR2 is SVGIG in the germline V gene (reference sequence). This CDR3 contains 18 residues. The CDR3 DNA follows: TGTGCCTGGGTTGGACCCCACTCCCTCAGGGGAGAGGGAGATGGCTACACCTTC. This encodes CAWVGPHSLRGEGDGYTF.

Turning to this clonotype: This clone may be a read error of a much larger clone one base away. The chain is built from TRBV7-9 and TRBJ2-3; perhaps TRBD1 as D (6 bases). With the DNA end fitting TRBJ1-1 better, the J assignment may be wrong. Germline CDR1 is SEHNR and CDR2 is FQNEAQ (reference sequence). The CDR3 runs to 13 residues. In DNA, the CDR3 is TGTGCCAGCAGCCGACAGGCCGCTAGTGGAGCTTTCTTT. It specifies CASSRQAASGAFF.

This clonotype has a single count. With only one base between it and a far larger clone, this is likely a read error. V is TRBV11-2 and J is TRBJ2-4; 14 bases match TRBD2. V shed 4 bases, J shed 13 bases, and the junction held 15 bases outside the gene matches. The CDR3 has 17 residues. Germline V gene data show CDR1 as SGHAT and CDR2 as FQNNGV. The CDR3 DNA reads as TGTGCCAGCAGCTACACGAGAGGACTAGCGGGAGGCAATGAGCAGTACTTC. It yields the protein CASSYTRGLAGGNEQYF.

This clonotype was counted at least ten times. The CDR3 coding sequence is TGTGCCAGCAGCTTATCGTACAAGACTAGACCAGATACGCAGTATTTT. This gives the protein CASSLSYKTRPDTQYF. The gene calls are TRBV7-8 and TRBJ2-3, with TRBD2 as a possible D gene (6 bases). The germline V gene encodes CDR1 SGHVS and CDR2 FQNEAQ. The V gene lost 2 bases and the J gene lost 4 bases, with 16 bases spanning the gap. This CDR3 contains 16 residues.

This clonotype came up a few times. V is TRBV7-9 and J is TRBJ1-5, with unresolved D. V lost 5 bases to trimming and J lost 1 base, with 9 bases between them. The germline V gene has CDR1 SEHNR and CDR2 FQNEAQ (reference sequence). CDR3 length equals 14 residues. The CDR3 spells CASSPWGSNQPQHF. For the CDR3, the DNA is TGTGCCAGCAGCCCTTGGGGAAGCAATCAGCCCCAGCATTTT.

The sample holds many counts of this clonotype. The V call is TRBV2, the J call TRBJ1-2; 8 positions agree with TRBD1. The V gene's germline CDR1 is SNHLY and CDR2 FYNNEI. The CDR3 loop spans 14 amino acids. The V and J ends lost 5 bases and 4 bases, in that order; junction bases with no gene match: 6. The CDR3 DNA is TGTGCCAGCAGTCTTACAGGGGGGAGCTATGGCTACACCTTC. This translates into CASSLTGGSYGYTF.

There are many counts of this clonotype. The rearrangement uses TRBV12-3 or TRBV12-4 and TRBJ2-1; 7 bases match TRBD2. Trimming removed 5 bases from V and 7 bases from J; junction bases left unmatched: 8. This CDR3 is 14 amino acids long. CDR3: CASSPGLGENEQFF. The CDR3 DNA reads as TGTGCCAGCAGTCCAGGACTAGGGGAGAATGAGCAGTTCTTC.

This clonotype was seen at least ten times. CDR3 nucleotides: TGCGCCAGCAGCTCGACAGGACTAGTCGGCGATGAGCAGTTCTTC. It is translated as CASSSTGLVGDEQFF. This rearrangement joins TRBV5-1 to TRBJ2-1; the D gene is possibly TRBD2 (7 bases). CDR1 and CDR2 from the germline V gene are SGHRS and YFSETQ. This CDR3 has 15 residues. V was cut by 3 bases and J by 8 bases, with 18 bases left in between.

This clonotype was counted at least ten times. CDR3 protein: CASSLSGLAGGTSYNEQFF. In DNA form, the CDR3 reads TGTGCCAGCAGCTTATCGGGACTAGCGGGAGGCACATCCTACAATGAGCAGTTCTTC. The chain has TRBV7-9 and TRBJ2-1; 15 bases map to TRBD2. The CDR3 length is 19 residues. Germline V CDR1 and CDR2: SEHNR, FQNEAQ (reference sequence). V lost 2 bases, J lost 1 base, and 6 bases stayed unmatched.

A few counts support this clonotype. Possible read error: a much larger clone is one base away. This sequence joins TRBV6-2 or TRBV6-3 and TRBJ2-3; TRBD2 aligns across 8 bases. CDR3 length: 13 amino acids. After removal of 8 bases from V and 2 bases from J, the junction contained 3 bases not matched to a gene. CDR1 is MNHEY and CDR2 is SVGEGT in the germline V gene. CDR3 nucleotides: TGTGCCAGCGGGCGGGAGGTCACAGATACGCAGTATTTT. Translating gives CASGREVTDTQYF.

This clonotype was observed a handful of times. Given a much more abundant clone one base away, this may be a read error. The rearrangement joins TRBV28 to TRBJ1-1, with D possibly being TRBD1 (6 bases). The CDR3 extends over 15 amino acids. CDR1 is MDHEN, CDR2 SYDVKM, per germline. The DNA for the CDR3 is TGTGCCAGCAGTCCGACAGGACCCATGAACACTGGAGCTTTCTTT. This gives the protein CASSPTGPMNTGAFF.

This clonotype was counted between two and nine times. CDR3 sequence: CASSVGTSGRARTDTQYF. CDR3 coding DNA: TGTGCCAGCAGCGTCGGGACTAGCGGGAGGGCGCGCACAGATACGCAGTATTTT. The V call is TRBV9, the J call TRBJ2-3, with TRBD2 matching 16 bases. Germline CDR1 reads SGDLS; CDR2 reads YYNGEE. V lost 2 bases to trimming and J lost 1 base; unmatched junction nucleotides: 4. This CDR3 comprises 18 residues.

This clonotype has ten or more counts. V is TRBV20-1 and J is TRBJ2-7, with 10 bases lining up with TRBD2. Germline V lookup: CDR1 DFQATT, CDR2 SNEGSKA (reference sequence). CDR3 length: 16 amino acids. The ends lost 0 bases at V and 4 bases at J; junction bases unmatched: 9. CDR3 protein: CSARDQASGSRYEQYF. The CDR3 bases are TGCAGTGCTAGAGATCAGGCTAGCGGGAGCAGGTACGAGCAGTACTTC.

This clonotype was seen at least ten times. V gene TRBV24-1 combines with J gene TRBJ2-3; 9 bases align to TRBD2. Germline CDR1 is KGHDR and CDR2 is SFDVKD. The CDR3 length is 15 residues. J was trimmed by 6 bases and V by 3 bases; bases with no gene match: 6. CDR3 bases: TGTGCCACCAGTGATGACGGACTAGCGAGCGATACGCAGTATTTT. Protein: CATSDDGLASDTQYF.

This clonotype was counted between two and nine times. V gene TRBV5-1 combines with J gene TRBJ1-6, with D possibly TRBD1 on 5 matching bases. With 0 bases removed from V and 8 bases from J, the gap between germline ends came to 12 bases. Germline V gene data show CDR1 as SGHRS and CDR2 as YFSETQ. The CDR3 is 15 amino acids. The CDR3 nucleotides are TGCGCCAGCAGCTTGGTCACGGCGGGGGATTCACCCCTCCACTTT. Protein: CASSLVTAGDSPLHF.

At least ten counts were recorded for this clonotype. J is TRBJ2-3 and V is TRBV12-5; no firm D call. This CDR3 has 17 residues. Trimming took off 1 base at V and 0 bases at J, with 14 bases between the two ends. Germline V gives CDR1 LGHNT, CDR2 FRNRAP. CDR3 sequence reads: CASGLEWRDRSTDTQYF. CDR3 nucleotides: TGTGCTAGTGGTTTGGAATGGAGAGACCGGAGCACAGATACGCAGTATTTT.

This clonotype has more than one count but fewer than ten. A far larger clone is just one base off, so this is likely a read error. J is TRBJ2-7 and V is TRBV6-2 or TRBV6-3, with 9 positions matching TRBD2. The CDR3 covers 13 residues. Germline V gene lookup returns CDR1 MNHEY and CDR2 SVGEGT. Trimming took 4 bases from V and 2 from J; bases not matched to a gene: 0. The CDR3 coding sequence is TGTGCCAGCAGTTGCGGGGGGGCCTACGAGCAGTACTTC. Translating it yields CASSCGGAYEQYF.

This rearrangement joins TRBV19 to TRBJ2-7; D call uncertain. CDR3 length equals 14 residues. CDR1 is LNHDA, CDR2 SQIVND, per germline (reference sequence). V lost 3 bases, J lost 1 base, and 10 bases lay in between. This CDR3 reads CASSMIFRSYEQYF. CDR3 DNA: TGTGCCAGTAGTATGATTTTTAGATCCTACGAGCAGTACTTC.

This clonotype has a handful of counts. V and J are TRBV10-3 and TRBJ2-1; D possibly corresponds to TRBD2 (5 bases). Germline V gene lookup returns CDR1 ENHRY and CDR2 SYGVKD. Trimming removed 10 bases at V and 6 bases at J, with 22 bases between. This CDR3 comprises 15 residues. CDR3 residues: CATKIQADGSNEQFF. CDR3 coding DNA: TGTGCCACCAAAATCCAAGCGGATGGTTCCAATGAGCAGTTCTTC.

Regarding this clonotype: A much larger clonotype is one base distant, so this may be a read error. This chain uses TRBV6-1 with TRBJ2-1; 7 nucleotides match TRBD2. This CDR3 has 13 amino acids. Germline V CDR1 and CDR2: MNHNS, SASEGT. This chain's CDR3 is CDSWTSSYNEQFF. CDR3 coding DNA: TGTGACAGCTGGACTAGCTCCTACAATGAGCAGTTCTTC.

Details on this clonotype: An end of the junction differs from the germline gene, which may be a read error. The chain uses TRBV4-1 and TRBJ2-7, with TRBD2 as a possible D gene (5 bases). This CDR3 has 13 residues. Per the germline V gene, CDR1 is MGHRA and CDR2 is YSYEKL. DNA for the CDR3: TGCGCCATCAGCCAAGCAAGCGGCTACGAGCAGTACTTC. Its protein product is CAISQASGYEQYF.

Comments on this clonotype: A much larger clone differs by one base, so this may be a read error. J is TRBJ2-7 and V is TRBV12-3 or TRBV12-4, with TRBD2 identical over 7 bases. The CDR3 length is 13 residues. This chain's CDR3 is CTSSWDYSYEQYF. In nucleotides, the CDR3 is TGTACCAGCAGTTGGGACTATTCCTACGAGCAGTACTTC.

This clonotype was observed many times. The chain has TRBV7-9 and TRBJ2-1; D possibly corresponds to TRBD2 (6 bases). CDR1 is SEHNR and CDR2 is FQNEAQ in the germline V gene (reference sequence). With 1 base removed from V and 6 bases from J, the gap between germline ends came to 19 bases. The CDR3 covers 17 residues. The CDR3: CASSLEKEGRRANEQFF. The CDR3 DNA sequence: TGTGCCAGCAGCTTAGAAAAAGAGGGTAGGAGGGCCAATGAGCAGTTCTTC.